These 29 T cell receptor beta chains originate from one sample sequenced in a study of T cells in Graves' hyperthyroidism and ophthalmopathy. TCR beta CDR3 regions were amplified from RNA. The study used the HTBI primer set for a first-round RT-PCR of the TCR CDR3. TCRdb processed the multiplex PCR reads anew with MiXCR; each CDR3 protein has one entry. Among some 600,000 distinct CDR3 sequences listed, around 13% were seen once. Sample: blood. The receptors were sampled from a woman aged 25 to 39 with Graves' hyperthyroidism that later progressed to Graves' ophthalmopathy.

This clonotype was picked up many times. The chain uses TRBV2 and TRBJ2-3; 11 nucleotides match TRBD2. This CDR3 spans 15 amino acids. The V gene's germline CDR1 is SNHLY and CDR2 FYNNEI. After removal of 6 bases from V and 5 bases from J, the junction contained 7 bases not matched to a gene. The CDR3 DNA sequence: TGTGCCAGCAGACCGGGACTAGCGGCCAAAGATACGCAGTATTTT. It is translated as CASRPGLAAKDTQYF.

This clonotype was found many times. The chain combines TRBV27 with TRBJ2-1, with D possibly TRBD2 on 7 matching bases. The CDR3 is made up of 15 amino acids. The V end was cut by 8 bases, the J end by 8 bases, with 22 bases between. CDR1 is MNHEY, CDR2 SMNVEV, per germline (reference sequence). CDR3 region: CASGPRGREFDEQFF. In DNA form, the CDR3 reads TGTGCCAGCGGGCCTAGGGGGAGGGAATTCGATGAGCAGTTCTTC.

The rearrangement joins TRBV19 to TRBJ2-7; the D gene is possibly TRBD2 (5 bases). The CDR3 is 14 amino acids. Germline CDR1 and CDR2: LNHDA and SQIVND (reference sequence). V was clipped by 5 bases and J by 3 bases, with 14 bases between them. The CDR3 DNA sequence: TGTGCCAGTAGTCTGGGAGTCCTGAGCTACGAGCAGTACTTC. Translation: CASSLGVLSYEQYF.

This chain links TRBV7-9 with TRBJ1-5; a possible D gene is TRBD1 (5 bases). V lost 9 bases, J lost 7 bases, and 19 bases lay in between. Germline V gene sequence: CDR1 SEHNR, CDR2 FQNEAQ (reference sequence). The CDR3 loop spans 14 amino acids. This chain's CDR3 is CASGGGGYEQPQHF. The CDR3 DNA reads TGTGCCAGTGGGGGTGGTGGCTATGAGCAGCCCCAGCATTTT.

This clonotype appeared a few times. The gene calls are TRBV29-1 and TRBJ2-7; 10 bases line up with TRBD2. This CDR3 has 12 amino acids. Trimming removed 4 bases from V and 7 bases from J; junction bases left unmatched: 4. The germline gives CDR1 SQVTM, CDR2 ANQGSEA. The CDR3 loop reads CSVVTSGLEQYF. CDR3 DNA: TGCAGCGTTGTGACTAGCGGGTTGGAGCAGTACTTC.

This clonotype was counted a few times. This may be a read error, as it is one base from a much larger clone. In this CDR3 the conserved last residue, phenylalanine or tryptophan, is missing, so a read error is likely. CDR3 DNA: TGTGCCAGCAGCAGCGGACAGGGCGCCTATGGCTACACCCTC. It specifies CASSSGQGAYGYTL. The chain is built from TRBV12-3 or TRBV12-4 and TRBJ1-2, with 8 bases lining up with TRBD1. J lost 4 bases, V lost 6 bases, and 7 bases had no gene match. The CDR3 is 14 residues long.

In its sample, this clonotype was seen many times. The chain carries TRBV5-1 and TRBJ1-3, with 8 bases that match TRBD1. With V trimmed by 4 bases and J by 3 bases, 12 bases remained unmatched. Germline CDR1 SGHRS, CDR2 YFSETQ. The CDR3 is 17 amino acids. The CDR3 sequence: CASSRRTGSSDGNTIYF. DNA of the CDR3: TGCGCCAGCAGCAGGAGGACAGGGAGCTCTGATGGAAACACCATATATTTT.

At least ten counts were recorded for this clonotype. The chain recombines TRBV12-3 or TRBV12-4 with TRBJ2-7; 7 nucleotides align to TRBD2. Trimming at V came to 5 bases and at J to 5 bases, leaving 6 bases not matched to a gene. The CDR3 covers 13 residues. CDR3 protein: CASSRAGWDEQYF. The CDR3 region has the DNA TGTGCCAGCAGTAGAGCGGGGTGGGACGAGCAGTACTTC.

This clonotype was picked up many times. The rearrangement links TRBV19 to TRBJ2-2, with D hard to call. V was pared by 2 bases and J by 3 bases, with 10 bases between. This CDR3 region has 15 residues. Germline V CDR1 and CDR2: LNHDA, SQIVND (reference sequence). The CDR3 DNA follows: TGTGCCAGTAGTATAATTAGCTCCGACACCGGGGAGCTGTTTTTT. As protein: CASSIISSDTGELFF.

This clonotype was counted ten times or more. V is TRBV28 and J is TRBJ1-6; weak D call: TRBD1 (5 bases). Trimming stripped 6 bases from V and 8 bases from J, with 17 bases between. CDR1 MDHEN and CDR2 SYDVKM come from the germline V gene. The CDR3 totals 15 residues. The chain's CDR3 is CASSPPGAVDSPLHF. The CDR3 region has the DNA TGTGCCAGCAGCCCTCCCGGGGCCGTGGATTCACCCCTCCACTTT.

This clonotype was seen repeatedly, ten times or more. This chain connects TRBV11-2 to TRBJ2-2; no clear D gene. V was pared by 4 bases and J by 2 bases, with 11 bases between. This CDR3 is 15 amino acids long. Germline-derived CDR1 and CDR2 are SGHAT and FQNNGV. CDR3 sequence: CASSSLFGNTGELFF. The CDR3 DNA reads as TGTGCCAGCAGCTCCCTTTTTGGTAACACCGGGGAGCTGTTTTTT.

This clonotype occurred many times. The rearrangement uses TRBV20-1 and TRBJ1-1; TRBD1 matches at 8 bases. The V gene end was trimmed by 6 bases and the J gene end by 0 bases; junction bases not matched to a gene: 12. The CDR3 has 16 residues. Germline V gene sequence: CDR1 DFQATT, CDR2 SNEGSKA (reference sequence). The CDR3 nucleotides read TGCAGTGCGGGGACAGGTTGGACGAGGGTGAACACTGAAGCTTTCTTT. Protein sequence: CSAGTGWTRVNTEAFF.

This clonotype was seen a handful of times. The V call is TRBV20-1, the J call TRBJ1-5, with a weak D call TRBD1 (6 bases). The V end lost 0 bases, the J end lost 5 bases, and 17 bases lay between the germline ends. The germline CDR1 and CDR2 sequences are DFQATT and SNEGSKA (reference sequence). The CDR3 has 16 amino acids. The CDR3 region is CSARDSTRDTYQPQHF. The CDR3 coding sequence is TGCAGTGCTAGAGATTCGACCCGGGACACCTATCAGCCCCAGCATTTT.

This clonotype was seen ten or more times. The V and J genes are TRBV7-8 and TRBJ2-1; D may correspond to TRBD1 or TRBD2 (5 bases each). CDR3 length equals 13 residues. V was cut by 6 bases and J by 10 bases, with 16 bases left in between. CDR1 is SGHVS and CDR2 is FQNEAQ in the germline V gene. CDR3 sequence reads: CASSRDGAREQFF. DNA for the CDR3: TGTGCCAGCAGTAGGGACGGGGCACGGGAGCAGTTCTTC. The full variable domain, its missing parts supplied by reference TRBV7-8 and TRBJ2-1, is GAGVSQSPRYKVAKRGQDVALRCDPISGHVSLFWYQQALGQGPEFLTYFQNEAQLDKSGLPSDRFFAERPEGSVSTLKIQRTQQEDSAVYLCASSRDGAREQFFGPGTRLTVL.

This clonotype was counted many times. V gene TRBV27 combines with J gene TRBJ2-1; maybe TRBD2 (6 bases). Germline-derived CDR1 and CDR2 are MNHEY and SMNVEV (reference sequence). V lost 5 bases to trimming and J lost 0 bases, with 11 bases between them. The CDR3 has 15 residues. The CDR3 DNA follows: TGTGCCAGCAGTCGGGACTGGAGCTCCTACAATGAGCAGTTCTTC. Translated, it gives CASSRDWSSYNEQFF.

This clonotype showed up many times. The chain joins TRBV5-6 to TRBJ2-1; 8 positions agree with TRBD2. Per the germline V gene, CDR1 is SGHDT and CDR2 is YYEEEE. With V trimmed by 0 bases and J by 10 bases, 3 bases remained unmatched. The CDR3 length is 13 residues. The CDR3 DNA follows: TGTGCCAGCAGCTTGGTGGCGGGGGGCGAGCAGTTCTTC. It codes for CASSLVAGGEQFF.

This clonotype was seen a handful of times. The chain recombines TRBV6-1 with TRBJ2-5; D uncertain. CDR1 is MNHNS, CDR2 SASEGT, per germline. The V and J ends lost 5 bases and 0 bases respectively, with 13 bases between them. The CDR3 length is 15 residues. The DNA for the CDR3 is TGTGCCAGCAGTTTTCCACCGGGTCACCAAGAGACCCAGTACTTC. Translated: CASSFPPGHQETQYF.

This clonotype appeared a few times. The chain joins TRBV6-6 to TRBJ1-2; tentative D call: TRBD1 (5 bases). This CDR3 has 16 amino acids. From germline, CDR1 is MNHNY and CDR2 SVGAGI (reference sequence). Trimming removed 0 bases from V and 0 bases from J, with 11 bases in between. The CDR3 reads CASSYSAGDPNYGYTF. CDR3 nucleotide sequence: TGTGCCAGCAGTTACTCGGCGGGGGATCCTAACTATGGCTACACCTTC.

This clonotype appeared a single time. No DNA is shown, since the ends of the CDR3 on it are uncertain; the CDR3 is the one TCRdb lists. The chain uses TRBV7-2 and TRBJ2-2; no check of the table's D call, TRBD1, against the DNA was made. The CDR3 spans 23 residues, counting both ends. Germline V gene lookup returns CDR1 SGHTA and CDR2 FQGNSA. The CDR3 reads CASSLAWGSDEQYFGPGTGELFF.

This clonotype showed up just a few times. The chain carries TRBV4-2 and TRBJ2-3; no clear D. CDR1 LGHNA and CDR2 YNFKEQ come from the germline V gene. The V end lost 2 bases, the J end lost 0 bases, and 15 bases lay between the germline ends. The CDR3 has 17 residues. CDR3 region: CASSQTPRETSTDTQYF. In nucleotides, the CDR3 is TGTGCCAGCAGCCAAACCCCCCGAGAAACTAGCACAGATACGCAGTATTTT.

This clonotype was observed many times. V usage is TRBV7-2 and J usage is TRBJ2-1; no definite D call. This CDR3 contains 11 residues. Between the trimmed V and J ends, which lost 5 bases and 7 bases, there was a span of 6 bases. The V gene's germline CDR1 is SGHTA and CDR2 FQGNSA. The CDR3 nucleotides are TGTGCCAGCAGCGCCGGAAATGAGCAGTTCTTC. Its protein product is CASSAGNEQFF.

This chain joins TRBV5-1 and TRBJ2-1; tentative D call: TRBD1 (5 bases). Trimming cost V 0 bases and J 9 bases, with 13 bases left between them. Germline V gene data show CDR1 as SGHRS and CDR2 as YFSETQ. The CDR3 has 14 residues. The CDR3: CASSLGRALGEQFF. Written as DNA, the CDR3 is TGCGCCAGCAGCTTGGGCAGGGCTTTGGGTGAGCAGTTCTTC. Using reference TRBV5-1 and TRBJ2-1 for the parts outside the CDR3, the full variable domain is KAGVTQTPRYLIKTRGQQVTLSCSPISGHRSVSWYQQTPGQGLQFLFEYFSETQRNKGNFPGRFSGRQFSNSRSEMNVSTLELGDSALYLCASSLGRALGEQFFGPGTRLTVL.

This clonotype was counted ten times or more. The chain employs TRBV11-2 and TRBJ2-5; D could derive from TRBD1 or TRBD2 (6 bases each). Germline CDR1 SGHAT, CDR2 FQNNGV. V dropped 6 bases and J dropped 0 bases, with 14 bases sitting between them. The CDR3 spans 15 residues. CDR3 sequence reads: CASSTGRTDQETQYF. The CDR3, as DNA: TGTGCCAGCAGTACAGGGAGGACAGACCAAGAGACCCAGTACTTC.

In this sample, this clonotype turned up many times. This chain joins TRBV20-1 and TRBJ1-6; the D is unclear. Germline V CDR1 and CDR2: DFQATT, SNEGSKA (reference sequence). The CDR3 spans 13 residues. V shed 2 bases and J shed 5 bases, with 7 bases lying between them. CDR3 nucleotide sequence: TGCAGTGCTAGAACAGATAATAATTCACCCCTCCACTTT. Amino acids: CSARTDNNSPLHF.

The chain is built from TRBV20-1 and TRBJ2-3; no clear D. Germline V gene data show CDR1 as DFQATT and CDR2 as SNEGSKA (reference sequence). The CDR3 runs to 15 residues. V lost 0 bases, J lost 2 bases, and 12 bases lay in between. The CDR3 DNA reads TGCAGTGCTAGAGACCGGGTCAGCCCCACAGATACGCAGTATTTT. Encoded protein: CSARDRVSPTDTQYF.

This clonotype was seen many times. This chain uses TRBV24-1 with TRBJ2-3, with 10 bases aligning to TRBD2. The CDR3 consists of 16 residues. The germline gives CDR1 KGHDR, CDR2 SFDVKD. The V segment lost 4 bases and the J segment 6 bases; nucleotides outside the gene matches: 9. CDR3 nucleotides: TGTGCCACCAGTGAAACTAGCGGGATAACCTACGATACGCAGTATTTT. Its translation: CATSETSGITYDTQYF.

In its sample, this clonotype was seen many times. The DNA for the CDR3 is TGTGCCAGCAGTCTCATTCTTCTGGATGATGGCTACACCTTC. Amino acid sequence: CASSLILLDDGYTF. The gene calls are TRBV28 and TRBJ1-2; unclear D gene. Germline CDR1 is MDHEN and CDR2 is SYDVKM. The CDR3 covers 14 residues. V lost 5 bases and J 6 bases, leaving 16 bases between the germline ends.

This clonotype was seen ten or more times. This chain joins TRBV7-2 and TRBJ1-1; no clear D gene. The CDR3 is 17 residues long. Trimming removed 4 bases at V and 4 bases at J, with 22 bases between. The germline V gene has CDR1 SGHTA and CDR2 FQGNSA. The CDR3 DNA reads as TGTGCCAGCAGCTCTCACTGGACTACCTTGGTCGGCACTGAAGCTTTCTTT. Protein product: CASSSHWTTLVGTEAFF.

The table lists this clonotype with many counts. In nucleotides, the CDR3 is TGTGCCAGCAGCTTACAACGGGAACAAGAGACCCAGTACTTC. Translated: CASSLQREQETQYF. The chain is built from TRBV7-3 and TRBJ2-5; D might be TRBD2 (5 bases). The CDR3 length is 14 residues. Trimming took 2 bases from V and 2 from J, leaving 9 bases between them. Per germline, CDR1 SGHTA and CDR2 FQGTGA.